A single sample is the source of the 28 T cell receptor beta chains below, sequenced in a study of immune heterogeneity within non-small cell lung tumors. Genomic DNA from bulk tumor acted as the template, and about 550 ng was loaded per sample. During surgery, several far-apart biopsies were obtained from every primary tumor. Patients underwent curative surgery for non-small cell lung cancer (untreated and newly diagnosed). TCR beta CDR3 amplification used multiplex PCR with 32 V and 13 J primers. In TCRdb, the multiplex PCR reads were re-called with MiXCR into one record per CDR3 protein. The sample holds over 12,000 distinct CDR3 sequences, about 30% seen once. The sample was lung tumor tissue. These receptor sequences come from a man aged 40-49 years with non-small cell lung cancer.

This clonotype rates as medium-sized (0.01 to 0.1%). V is TRBV11-2 and J is TRBJ2-7; 11 bases agree with TRBD2. Unmatched junction bases numbered 11, after V lost 4 bases and J lost 3 bases. Germline V gives CDR1 SGHAT, CDR2 FQNNGV. The CDR3 is 17 residues long. CDR3 sequence: CASSSSDRLAGRYEQYF. The CDR3 DNA follows: TGTGCCAGCAGCTCCTCCGATCGACTAGCGGGGCGCTACGAGCAGTACTTC.

V usage is TRBV29-1 and J usage is TRBJ1-1; D perhaps matches TRBD1 (6 bases). From germline, CDR1 is SQVTM and CDR2 ANQGSEA. The germline V and J ends were trimmed by 6 bases and 4 bases, with 15 bases remaining between them. The CDR3 contains 13 residues. CDR3 amino acids: CSVPSTGSTEAFF. CDR3 nucleotide sequence: TGCAGCGTACCAAGCACAGGGAGCACTGAAGCTTTCTTT.

This clonotype was seen a few times. The chain has TRBV5-1 and TRBJ1-1, with TRBD1 matching over 7 bases. V lost 4 bases, J lost 5 bases, and 8 bases stayed unmatched. Germline values: CDR1 SGHRS, CDR2 YFSETQ. This CDR3 is 14 amino acids long. CDR3 amino acids: CASSPQGVETEAFF. DNA for the CDR3: TGCGCCAGCAGCCCTCAGGGGGTGGAGACTGAAGCTTTCTTT.

A word on this clonotype: A much larger clonotype is one base distant, so this may be a read error. The chain is built from TRBV11-3 and TRBJ2-5, with TRBD1 matching 10 bases. This CDR3 has 18 residues. From germline, CDR1 is SGHNT and CDR2 YENEEA. CDR3 nucleotides: TGTGCCAGCAGCTTAGGTCAGATGGGACAGGGGTTTCAAGGGACCCAGTACTTC. Translated: CASSLGQMGQGFQGTQYF.

This clonotype is medium-sized by share. The V gene is TRBV6-1, the J gene TRBJ1-6, with a tentative D call TRBD1 (5 bases). This CDR3 has 13 residues. Trimming took 7 bases from V and 7 from J, leaving 11 bases between them. The germline CDR1 and CDR2 sequences are MNHNS and SASEGT. CDR3 residues: CASMEGNNSPLHF. The CDR3, as DNA: TGTGCCAGCATGGAGGGGAACAATTCACCCCTCCACTTT.

This clonotype was counted ten times or more. The J gene is TRBJ2-5, the V gene TRBV12-3 or TRBV12-4; 7 bases are a match to TRBD2. CDR3 length: 11 residues. Losses at the gene ends were 4 bases for V and 7 bases for J; bases not matched to a gene: 0. The CDR3 region has the DNA TGTGCCAGCAGTTCGGGGGGGACCCAGTACTTC. Translating gives CASSSGGTQYF.

To note about this clonotype: This could be a read error, since a much larger clone is one nucleotide away. This rearrangement joins TRBV7-9 to TRBJ2-7; perhaps D is TRBD1 or TRBD2 (5 bases each). The CDR3 has 13 amino acids. The germline V gene encodes CDR1 SEHNR and CDR2 FQNEAQ (reference sequence). The CDR3 sequence: CASSRTGTYEEYF. The DNA of the CDR3 is TGTGCCAGCAGCCGTACTGGGACCTACGAGGAGTACTTC.

This clonotype was found many times. The chain employs TRBV4-1 and TRBJ2-7, with a weak D call TRBD1 (6 bases). This CDR3 contains 14 residues. Trimming removed 1 base at V and 1 base at J, with 8 bases between. Germline values: CDR1 MGHRA, CDR2 YSYEKL. The CDR3 is CASSQGQGSYEQYF. CDR3 coding DNA: TGCGCCAGCAGCCAAGGTCAGGGGTCCTACGAGCAGTACTTC.

This clonotype was seen many times. V usage is TRBV7-9 and J usage is TRBJ2-7; 12 nucleotides agree with TRBD2. Germline V gene sequence: CDR1 SEHNR, CDR2 FQNEAQ (reference sequence). V shed 5 bases and J 7 bases; nucleotides not matched to a gene: 9. The CDR3 loop spans 15 amino acids. This CDR3 reads CASSPSSGRAGEQYF. CDR3 DNA sequence: TGTGCCAGCAGCCCCTCTAGCGGGAGGGCCGGTGAGCAGTACTTC.

In its sample, this clonotype was seen a few times. The chain has TRBV5-4 and TRBJ2-5; possible D gene TRBD2, 6 bases. CDR3 length: 14 amino acids. V was clipped by 1 base and J by 5 bases, with 12 bases between them. CDR1 is SGHNT, CDR2 YYREEE, per germline (reference sequence). CDR3 bases: TGTGCCAGCAGCTTGATGCGGGGTGGCGAGACCCAGTACTTC. It codes for CASSLMRGGETQYF. The variable domain in full, completed from reference TRBV5-4 and TRBJ2-5, reads ETGVTQSPTHLIKTRGQQVTLRCSSQSGHNTVSWYQQALGQGPQFIFQYYREEENGRGNFPPRFSGLQFPNYSSELNVNALELDDSALYLCASSLMRGGETQYFGPGTRLLVL.

In its sample, this clonotype was seen many times. Since the CDR3 does not end with the conserved phenylalanine or tryptophan, this likely comes from a read error. Because the CDR3's place on the DNA is in doubt, the DNA is left out and the CDR3 is given as listed by TCRdb. The rearrangement joins TRBV5-8 to TRBJ1-2. The CDR3 spans 11 residues, counting both ends. CDR1 SGHTS and CDR2 YDEGEE come from the germline V gene. CDR3 region: CASSEIQGHTL.

The chain uses TRBV27 and TRBJ1-1; no reliable D call. The V end was cut by 3 bases, the J end by 3 bases, with 8 bases between. This CDR3 spans 13 amino acids. Germline CDR1 MNHEY, CDR2 SMNVEV (reference sequence). The CDR3 nucleotides read TGTGCCAGCAGTTTTGATTGGGACACTGAAGCTTTCTTT. Translated, it gives CASSFDWDTEAFF.

In its sample, this clonotype was seen a few times. V is TRBV15 and J is TRBJ2-5, with 12 bases fitting TRBD2. This CDR3 region has 15 residues. The germline V gene encodes CDR1 LNHNV and CDR2 YYDKDF (reference sequence). V was pared by 6 bases and J by 5 bases, with 7 bases of the junction left unmatched. DNA for the CDR3: TGTGCCACCAGGGTGGGACTAGCGGGCGGGGAGACCCAGTACTTC. Its protein is CATRVGLAGGETQYF.

As concerns this clonotype: A read error is possible here, since a much larger clone lies one base away. The rearrangement uses TRBV11-3 and TRBJ1-2, with D hard to call. Trimming stripped 7 bases from V and 8 bases from J, with 17 bases between. Germline V CDR1 and CDR2: SGHNT, YENEEA. This CDR3 has 13 residues. CDR3 in DNA: TGTGCCAGCATCTCGGACGGAGTCGGAGGCTACACCTTC. Translating gives CASISDGVGGYTF.

This clonotype showed up just a few times. The chain recombines TRBV19 with TRBJ1-1; D unresolved. Germline-derived CDR1 and CDR2 are LNHDA and SQIVND (reference sequence). The CDR3 covers 12 residues. V lost 5 bases and J lost 5, with 9 bases in between. CDR3 amino acids: CASSRGETEAFF. Written as DNA, the CDR3 is TGTGCCAGTAGTCGAGGTGAGACTGAAGCTTTCTTT. The whole variable domain, filled in from reference TRBV19 and TRBJ1-1, reads DGGITQSPKYLFRKEGQNVTLSCEQNLNHDAMYWYRQDPGQGLRLIYYSQIVNDFQKGDIAEGYSVSREKKESFPLTVTSAQKNPTAFYLCASSRGETEAFFGQGTRLTVV.

Concerning this clonotype itself: A single base separates this from a much larger clone, so it may be a read error. The chain recombines TRBV12-3 or TRBV12-4 with TRBJ2-7, with D unclear. This CDR3 region has 12 residues. CDR3 region: CASSLAVYEQCF. The CDR3 nucleotides are TGTGCCAGCAGTTTAGCCGTCTACGAGCAGTGCTTC.

This clonotype appeared many times. V gene TRBV6-1 combines with J gene TRBJ2-5, with 9 positions matching TRBD1. J lost 2 bases, V lost 5 bases, and 6 bases had no gene match. The germline gives CDR1 MNHNS, CDR2 SASEGT. There are 15 residues in the CDR3. The CDR3 bases are TGTGCCAGCAGTTCTGACAGGGGGACGCAAGAGACCCAGTACTTC. Its translation: CASSSDRGTQETQYF.

Comment on this clonotype: This clone may be a read error of a much larger clone one base away. The rearrangement uses TRBV6-1 and TRBJ2-6; D tentatively fits TRBD1 or TRBD2 (5 bases each). This CDR3 region has 18 residues. CDR1 is MNHNS and CDR2 is SASEGT in the germline V gene. Here the CDR3 reads CASSDHPGTASGANVMTF. The CDR3 DNA follows: TGTGCCAGCAGCGATCACCCCGGGACGGCGTCTGGGGCCAACGTCATGACTTTC.

The genes are TRBV20-1 and TRBJ2-1; 8 bases align to TRBD2. The J segment lost 0 bases and the V segment lost 2 bases, leaving 18 bases of the junction unmatched. CDR1 and CDR2 from the germline V gene are DFQATT and SNEGSKA (reference sequence). The CDR3 covers 20 residues. The CDR3 here is CSARFCLPSGRTSSYNEQFF. The CDR3 coding sequence is TGCAGTGCTAGATTTTGTTTGCCTAGCGGGCGGACCTCCTCCTACAATGAGCAGTTCTTC.

This clonotype occurred many times. The chain joins TRBV28 to TRBJ1-5, with 10 positions matching TRBD1. The CDR3 sequence is 15 residues long. From germline, CDR1 is MDHEN and CDR2 SYDVKM. Germline trimming cut 6 bases from V and 3 bases from J; bases unmatched to any gene: 5. CDR3 amino acids: CASRRQGAFNQPQHF. The CDR3 DNA follows: TGTGCCAGCAGGCGACAGGGGGCGTTCAATCAGCCCCAGCATTTT.

This clonotype is medium-sized. V is TRBV6-2 or TRBV6-3 and J is TRBJ2-7; a weak D match, TRBD2 (5 bases). V was cut by 4 bases and J by 4 bases, with 14 bases left in between. The CDR3 sequence is 14 residues long. Per germline, CDR1 MNHEY and CDR2 SVGEGT. The CDR3 DNA follows: TGTGCCAGCAGTTCTCAGCGGACCCTTTACGAGCAGTACTTC. It specifies CASSSQRTLYEQYF.

The rearrangement uses TRBV27 and TRBJ2-5, with a tentative D call TRBD1 (5 bases). Trimming pared 3 bases from V and 4 bases from J, leaving 12 bases between. CDR3 length equals 14 residues. Germline CDR1 is MNHEY and CDR2 is SMNVEV (reference sequence). CDR3: CASSFDRRPETQYF. Here the CDR3 DNA reads TGTGCCAGCAGTTTCGACAGAAGGCCAGAGACCCAGTACTTC.

This clonotype was detected ten times or more. The chain joins TRBV19 to TRBJ1-5; unclear D gene. CDR1 is LNHDA and CDR2 is SQIVND in the germline V gene (reference sequence). The V gene lost 4 bases and the J gene lost 0 bases, with 10 bases spanning the gap. The length of the CDR3 is 15 residues. The CDR3 coding sequence is TGTGCCAGTAGTAGGCGACGGTATAGCAATCAGCCCCAGCATTTT. It codes for CASSRRRYSNQPQHF.

This clonotype was counted ten times or more. This sequence joins TRBV6-1 and TRBJ2-1; 10 bases line up with TRBD2. Per germline, CDR1 MNHNS and CDR2 SASEGT. This CDR3 comprises 14 residues. V dropped 8 bases and J dropped 5; count of bases not matched to a gene: 6. CDR3 region: CASASSGSHNEQFF. The CDR3 DNA reads TGTGCCAGCGCTTCTAGCGGGAGTCACAATGAGCAGTTCTTC.

This clonotype was picked up many times. V usage is TRBV7-6 and J usage is TRBJ1-1; D is perhaps TRBD1 (6 bases). Looked up from germline, CDR1 is SGHVS and CDR2 is FNYEAQ. CDR3 length: 17 residues. Trimming cost V 5 bases and J 1 base, with 20 bases left between them. CDR3 nucleotide sequence: TGTGCCAGCAGCGCCCAATCCGGACAGATCAAGAACACTGAAGCTTTCTTT. Its translation is CASSAQSGQIKNTEAFF.

The chain combines TRBV29-1 with TRBJ1-1, with D unresolved. CDR1 SQVTM and CDR2 ANQGSEA come from the germline V gene. The CDR3 extends over 12 amino acids. V was trimmed by 7 bases and J by 1 base, leaving 10 bases between them. This CDR3 reads CSALDGNTEAFF. CDR3 sequence (DNA): TGCAGCGCCCTGGACGGGAACACTGAAGCTTTCTTT.

This clonotype was found a few times. This sequence joins TRBV7-2 and TRBJ2-1; D might be TRBD2 (5 bases). Trimming left V 1 base short and J 2 bases short, with 6 bases between. The germline gives CDR1 SGHTA, CDR2 FQGNSA. The CDR3 extends over 14 amino acids. The CDR3 DNA sequence: TGTGCCAGCAGCTTAGGAGGGACCTACAATGAGCAGTTCTTC. The encoded protein is CASSLGGTYNEQFF.

In regard to this clonotype: This may be a read error, as it is one base from a much larger clone. This rearrangement joins TRBV4-3 to TRBJ1-4; weak D call: TRBD1 (6 bases). CDR3 size: 14 residues. Germline V lookup: CDR1 LGHNA, CDR2 YSLEER. The CDR3 region is CVSRQDRQVGKLFF. The CDR3 DNA follows: TGCGTCAGCAGGCAAGACAGACAGGTCGGAAAACTGTTTTTT.